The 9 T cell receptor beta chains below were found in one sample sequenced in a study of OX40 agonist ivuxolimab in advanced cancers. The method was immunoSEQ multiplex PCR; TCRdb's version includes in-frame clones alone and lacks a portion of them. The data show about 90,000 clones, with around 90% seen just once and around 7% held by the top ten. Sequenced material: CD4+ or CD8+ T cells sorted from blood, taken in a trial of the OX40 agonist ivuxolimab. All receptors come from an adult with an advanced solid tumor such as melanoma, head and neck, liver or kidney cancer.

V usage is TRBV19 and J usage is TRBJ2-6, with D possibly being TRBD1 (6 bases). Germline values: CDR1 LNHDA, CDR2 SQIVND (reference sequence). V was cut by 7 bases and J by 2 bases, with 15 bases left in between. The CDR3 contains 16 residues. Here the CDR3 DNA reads TGTGCCAGTACTATCTCAGGGGTGACTGGGGCCAACGTCCTGACTTTC. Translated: CASTISGVTGANVLTF.

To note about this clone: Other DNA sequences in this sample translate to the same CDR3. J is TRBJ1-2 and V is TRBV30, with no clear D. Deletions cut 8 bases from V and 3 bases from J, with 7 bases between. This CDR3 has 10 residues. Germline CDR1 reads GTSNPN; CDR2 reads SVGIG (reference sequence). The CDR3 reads CAVRYYGYTF. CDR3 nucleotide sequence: TGTGCCGTAAGGTACTATGGCTACACCTTC.

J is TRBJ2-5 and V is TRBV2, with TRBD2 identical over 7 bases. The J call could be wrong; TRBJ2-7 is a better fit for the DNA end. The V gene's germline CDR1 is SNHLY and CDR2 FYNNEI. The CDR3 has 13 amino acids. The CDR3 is CASTMGGGYEQYF. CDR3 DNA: TGTGCCAGCACCATGGGGGGGGGCTACGAGCAGTACTTC.

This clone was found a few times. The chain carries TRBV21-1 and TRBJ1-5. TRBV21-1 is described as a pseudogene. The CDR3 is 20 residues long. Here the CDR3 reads CASSNDHSGSAKVGNQPQHF. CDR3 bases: TGTGCCAGCAGCAATGATCACTCGGGCTCGGCGAAAGTGGGCAATCAGCCCCAGCATTTT.

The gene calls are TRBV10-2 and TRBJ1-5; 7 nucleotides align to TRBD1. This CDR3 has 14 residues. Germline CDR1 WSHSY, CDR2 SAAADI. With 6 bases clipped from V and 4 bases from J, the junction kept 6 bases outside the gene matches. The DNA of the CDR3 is TGCGCCAGCAGGTCCGGGACAGTAAATCAGCCCCAGCATTTT. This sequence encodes CASRSGTVNQPQHF.

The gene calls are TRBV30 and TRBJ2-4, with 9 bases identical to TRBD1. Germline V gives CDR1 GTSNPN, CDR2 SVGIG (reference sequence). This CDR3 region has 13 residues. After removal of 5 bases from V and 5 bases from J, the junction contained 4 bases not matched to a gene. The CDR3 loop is CAWGTGIENIQYF. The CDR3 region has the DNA TGTGCCTGGGGGACAGGGATAGAAAACATTCAGTACTTC.

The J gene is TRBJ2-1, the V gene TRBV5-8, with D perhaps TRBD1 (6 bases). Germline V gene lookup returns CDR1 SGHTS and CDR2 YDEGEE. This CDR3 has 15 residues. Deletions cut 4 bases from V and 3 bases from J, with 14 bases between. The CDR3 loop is CASSEQGSGYNEQFF. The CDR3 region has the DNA TGTGCCAGCAGCGAACAGGGTTCGGGCTACAATGAGCAGTTCTTC.

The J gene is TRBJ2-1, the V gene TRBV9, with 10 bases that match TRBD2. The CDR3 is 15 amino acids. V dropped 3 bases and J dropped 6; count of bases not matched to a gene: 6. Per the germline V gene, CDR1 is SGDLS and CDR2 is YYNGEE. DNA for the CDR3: TGTGCCAGCAGCGCATCCGGGACTAGCGTCAATGAGCAGTTCTTC. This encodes CASSASGTSVNEQFF.

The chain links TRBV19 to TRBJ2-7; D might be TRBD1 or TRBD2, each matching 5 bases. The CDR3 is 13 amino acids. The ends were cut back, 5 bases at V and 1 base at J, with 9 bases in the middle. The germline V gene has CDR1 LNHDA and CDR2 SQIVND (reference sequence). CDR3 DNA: TGTGCCAGTAGTTCGGGACGGTCCTACGAGCAGTACTTC. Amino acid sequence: CASSSGRSYEQYF.